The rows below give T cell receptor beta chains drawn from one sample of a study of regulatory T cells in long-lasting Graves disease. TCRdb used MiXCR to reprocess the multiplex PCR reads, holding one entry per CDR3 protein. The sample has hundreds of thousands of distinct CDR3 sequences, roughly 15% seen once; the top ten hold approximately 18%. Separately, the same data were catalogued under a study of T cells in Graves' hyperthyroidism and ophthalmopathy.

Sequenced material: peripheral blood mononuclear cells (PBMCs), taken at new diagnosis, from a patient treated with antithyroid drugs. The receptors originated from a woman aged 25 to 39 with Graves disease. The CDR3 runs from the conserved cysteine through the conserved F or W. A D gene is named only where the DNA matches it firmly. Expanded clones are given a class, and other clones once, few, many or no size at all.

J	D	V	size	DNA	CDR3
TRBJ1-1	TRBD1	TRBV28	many	TGTGCCAGCACCCCTAGTCCCGGGACAGGGGGCCTAATGAACACTGAAGCTTTCTTT	CASTPSPGTGGLMNTEAFF
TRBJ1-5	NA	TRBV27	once	TGTGCCAGCAGTTTAGTCAGAGAAGTTAATCAGCCCCAGCATTTT	CASSLVREVNQPQHF
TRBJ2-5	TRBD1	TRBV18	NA	TGTGCCAGCTCCCAGGGGGTTGGACGGACCCAGTACTTC	CASSQGVGRTQYF
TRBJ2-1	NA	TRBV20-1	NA	TGCAGTGCTAGTGTCGAGGGAGCGCCCATCAATGAGCAGTTCTTC	CSASVEGAPINEQFF
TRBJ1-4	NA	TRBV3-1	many	TGTGCCAGCAGCCAAGATCCGTCGGATAATGAAAAACTGTTTTTT	CASSQDPSDNEKLFF
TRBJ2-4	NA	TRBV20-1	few	TGCAGTGCGGGACTAGCCAAAAACATTCAGTACTTC	CSAGLAKNIQYF
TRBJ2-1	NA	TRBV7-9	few	TGTGCCAGCAGCCGAGTAAGAGGCGGCTCCTACAATGAGCAGTTCTTC	CASSRVRGGSYNEQFF
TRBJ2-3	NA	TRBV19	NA	TGTGCCTGTAGGGTGGCGGGCACAGATACGCAGTATTTT	CACRVAGTDTQYF
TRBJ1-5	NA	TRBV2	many	TGTGCCAGCAGATTTGGCGACAGCGGAGGGAATCAGCCCCAGCATTTT	CASRFGDSGGNQPQHF
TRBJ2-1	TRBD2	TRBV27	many	TGTGCCAGCAGTTTCCGACCTAGCGGGGAGCAGTTCTTC	CASSFRPSGEQFF
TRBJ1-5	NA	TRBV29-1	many	TGCAGCGTTGAAGATCAGGATCGGGGACAGCCCCAGCATTTT	CSVEDQDRGQPQHF
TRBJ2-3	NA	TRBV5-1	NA	TGCGCCAGTGAAGTCACAGGGAGCACAGATACGCAGTATTTT	CASEVTGSTDTQYF
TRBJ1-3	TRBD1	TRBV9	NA	TGTGCCAGCAGCGGTGAGGGACAGCTCTCTGGAAACACCATATATTTT	CASSGEGQLSGNTIYF
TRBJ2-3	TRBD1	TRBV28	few	TGTGCCAGCACTTCGACAGGGCCCACAGATACGCAGTATTTT	CASTSTGPTDTQYF
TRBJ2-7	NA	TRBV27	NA	TGTGCCAGCAGTTTTATCCGGGACAAGACCTACGGGCAGTACTTC	CASSFIRDKTYGQYF
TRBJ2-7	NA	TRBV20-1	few	TGCAGTGCTATAGGGGCCCAGCCAACCTACGAGCAGTACTTC	CSAIGAQPTYEQYF
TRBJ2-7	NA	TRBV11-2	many	TGTGCCAGCAGCTTAGGGGAGGGGTGGCTAGGGGGATACGAGCAGTACTTC	CASSLGEGWLGGYEQYF
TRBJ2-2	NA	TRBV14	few	TGTGCCAGCAGCCAGGGGCCGGGCACCGGGGAGCTGTTTTTT	CASSQGPGTGELFF
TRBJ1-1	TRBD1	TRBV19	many	TGTGCCAGTAGGAGGGACAGGGGTTTGCTCGACACTGAAGCTTTCTTT	CASRRDRGLLDTEAFF
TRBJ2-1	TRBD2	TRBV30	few	TGTGCCTGGAGTGCGATGGGACTAGCCGTATACAATGAGCAGTTCTTC	CAWSAMGLAVYNEQFF
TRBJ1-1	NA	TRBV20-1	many	TGCAGTGCTAGAGTTTACCCAGAAGCTTTCTTT	CSARVYPEAFF
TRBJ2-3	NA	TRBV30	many	TGTGCCTGGAGAGGGCCGGTTACCACAGATACGCAGTATTTT	CAWRGPVTTDTQYF
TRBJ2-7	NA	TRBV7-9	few	TGTGCCAGCAGCCTACAACTAGTCCCTAACGAGCAGTACTTC	CASSLQLVPNEQYF
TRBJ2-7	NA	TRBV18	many	TGTGCCAGCTCTACCGGGGTCTACGAGCAGTACTTC	CASSTGVYEQYF
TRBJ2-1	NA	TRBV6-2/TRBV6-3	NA	TGTGCCAGCAGTTACTCGTATTTGTCGGGGGACAATGAGCAGTTCTTC	CASSYSYLSGDNEQFF
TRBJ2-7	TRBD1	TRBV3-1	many	TGTGCCAGCAGCCAAAGGCAGGGGGCAAGTCCGGCCTACGAGCAGTACTTC	CASSQRQGASPAYEQYF
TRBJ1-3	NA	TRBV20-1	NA	TGCAGTGCTAGAGCCCCAGGGAGCTCTGGAGACACCATATATTTT	CSARAPGSSGDTIYF
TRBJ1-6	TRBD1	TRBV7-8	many	TGTGCCAGCAGCTGGGGGGACAGGGGGTCCTATAATTCACCCCTCCACTTT	CASSWGDRGSYNSPLHF
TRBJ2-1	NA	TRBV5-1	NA	TGCGCCAGCAGGGGCGGGATCGGTGAGCAGTTCTTC	CASRGGIGEQFF
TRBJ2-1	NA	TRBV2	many	TGTGCCAGCAGTGAAGAGGGGGATGAGCAGTTCTTC	CASSEEGDEQFF
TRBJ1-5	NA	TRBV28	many	TGTGCCAGCAGACCAGGGCTCGGCAATCAGCCCCAGCATTTT	CASRPGLGNQPQHF
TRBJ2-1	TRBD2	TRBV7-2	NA	TGTGCCAGCAGCATGGGACTAGCGGGAGTCTATGAGCAGTTCTTC	CASSMGLAGVYEQFF
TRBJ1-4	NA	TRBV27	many	TGTGCCAGCAGTTACCGTCAGGGCGGACATGAAAAACTGTTTTTT	CASSYRQGGHEKLFF
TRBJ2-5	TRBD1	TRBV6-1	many	TGTGCCAGCAGCCCGGACAGGGGAGGAGAGACCCAGTACTTC	CASSPDRGGETQYF
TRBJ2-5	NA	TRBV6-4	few	TGTGCCAGCAGTGGCCGTGAGTGGGCCCAGTACTTC	CASSGREWAQYF
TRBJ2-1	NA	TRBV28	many	TGTGCCAGCACCCAAACCCCAGTCGTGGAGCAGTTCTTC	CASTQTPVVEQFF
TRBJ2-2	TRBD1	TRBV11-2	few	TGTGCCAGCGGTACCGGACAGGGATCGGGGCCGAACACCGGGGAGCTGTTTTTT	CASGTGQGSGPNTGELFF
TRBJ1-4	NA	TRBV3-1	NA	TGTGCCAGCAGCCAAGATCGGAGAGGGGTCGGTGAAAAACTGTTTTTT	CASSQDRRGVGEKLFF
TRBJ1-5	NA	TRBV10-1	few	TGCGCCAGCAGTGAGTCCAAGGGGAACCATAGCAATCAGCCCCAGCATTTT	CASSESKGNHSNQPQHF
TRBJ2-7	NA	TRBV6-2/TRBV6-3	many	TGTGCCAGCAGGATTAACCGGTACGAGCAGTACTTC	CASRINRYEQYF
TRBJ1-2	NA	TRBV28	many	TGTGCCAGCAGCACTAACTATGGCTACACCTTC	CASSTNYGYTF
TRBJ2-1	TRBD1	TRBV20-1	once	TGCAGTGCGGGAGCAGGGGGAAGCTCCTACAATGAGCAGTTCTTC	CSAGAGGSSYNEQFF
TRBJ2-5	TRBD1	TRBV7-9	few	TGTGCCAGCAGCTCCGTGGGACAGGGGCTAGAGACCCAGTACTTC	CASSSVGQGLETQYF
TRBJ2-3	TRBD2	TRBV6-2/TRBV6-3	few	TGTGCCAGCAGTATGGGACTAGCGGGATTCTTTGCTACGCAGTATTTT	CASSMGLAGFFATQYF
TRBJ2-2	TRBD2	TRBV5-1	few	TGCGCCAGCAATTTTTTTGGAGCGGGGCCGCAATCTGGGGAGCTGTTTTTT	CASNFFGAGPQSGELFF
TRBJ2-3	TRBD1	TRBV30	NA	TGTGCCTGGGCCCTCAATGGACAGGGGACGCAGTATTTT	CAWALNGQGTQYF
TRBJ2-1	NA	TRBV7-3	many	TGTGCCAGCAGCCCCTCCCTCGGCAATGAGCAGTTCTTC	CASSPSLGNEQFF
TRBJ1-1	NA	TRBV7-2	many	TGTGCCAGTCGTGGGGAGGCGGGGAACACTGAAGCTTTCTTT	CASRGEAGNTEAFF
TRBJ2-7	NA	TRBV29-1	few	TGCAGCGCCGTGTACGCCCAGAGCTCCTACGAGCAGTACTTC	CSAVYAQSSYEQYF
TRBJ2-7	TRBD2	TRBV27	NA	TGTGCCAGCAGTCGTACTAGCGGGACATCCTACGAGCAGTACTTC	CASSRTSGTSYEQYF
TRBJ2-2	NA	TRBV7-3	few	TGTGCCAGCTCTTCGCTCTCGAACACCGGGGAGCTGTTTTTT	CASSSLSNTGELFF
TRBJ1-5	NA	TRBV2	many	TGTGCCAGCAGACCCAACGGGGTGAGCAATCAGCCCCAGCATTTT	CASRPNGVSNQPQHF
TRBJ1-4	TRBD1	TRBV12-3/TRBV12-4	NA	TGTGCCAGCAACCGACCACAGGGGGCAACTAATGAAAAACTGTTTTTT	CASNRPQGATNEKLFF
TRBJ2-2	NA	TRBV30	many	TGTGCCTGGAGTCGGTCCTCTACCGGGGAGCTGTTTTTT	CAWSRSSTGELFF
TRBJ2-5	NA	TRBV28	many	TGTGCCAGCAGGAAGGGAGAGACCCAGTACTTC	CASRKGETQYF
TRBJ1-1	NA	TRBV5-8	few	TGTGCCAGCAGCTTTACAGCTGAGAACACTGAAGCTTTCTTT	CASSFTAENTEAFF
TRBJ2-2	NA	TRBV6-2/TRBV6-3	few	TGTGCCAGCAGTCGGATCCCGCAAGGCACCGGGGAGCTGTTTTTT	CASSRIPQGTGELFF
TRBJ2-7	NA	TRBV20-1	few	TGCAGTGCGCTCCAGACAGGAATCACCTACGAGCAGTACTTC	CSALQTGITYEQYF
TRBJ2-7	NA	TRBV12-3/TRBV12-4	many	TGTGCCAGCACGAGGGCAGGGGCCTACGAGCAGTACTTC	CASTRAGAYEQYF
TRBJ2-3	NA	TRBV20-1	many	TGCAGTGCTGGAGGAAGACAGGCAGGTGCAGATACGCAGTATTTT	CSAGGRQAGADTQYF